One sample yielded the 5 T cell receptor beta chains listed below, sequenced in a study of OX40 agonist ivuxolimab in advanced cancers. The library was produced with the immunoSEQ multiplex PCR assay. TCRdb stores this immuneACCESS table with in-frame sequences only. Part of the clones is absent; in the studies checked, under half of the shortfall reflects unresolved V genes, and no reason is known for the rest. The sample table contains tens of thousands of clones; only one count was recorded for 80% to 85% of them. The ten top clones hold about an eighth of the sample. Material: CD4+ or CD8+ T cells sorted from blood, obtained in a trial of the OX40 agonist ivuxolimab. These receptors all stem from an adult with an advanced solid tumor such as melanoma, head and neck, liver or kidney cancer.

Here the CDR3 reads CASSLELKETQYF. The CDR3 nucleotides are TGTGCCAGCAGCTTGGAACTCAAAGAGACCCAGTACTTC. The V call is TRBV5-6, the J call TRBJ2-5; D unresolved. V gave up 0 bases and J gave up 3 bases, with 6 bases separating them. This CDR3 spans 13 amino acids. CDR1 is SGHDT and CDR2 is YYEEEE in the germline V gene.

The chain uses TRBV30 and TRBJ2-1; TRBD2 is a possible D gene (5 bases). The CDR3 runs to 15 residues. CDR1 GTSNPN and CDR2 SVGIG come from the germline V gene (reference sequence). V was pared by 1 base and J by 9 bases, with 19 bases between. Written as DNA, the CDR3 is TGTGCCTGGAGTGCGCCCCGTTTAGGACGGGGTGAGCAGTTCTTC. This codes for CAWSAPRLGRGEQFF. Based on the CDR3 plus reference TRBV30 and TRBJ2-1, the full variable domain is SQTIHQWPATLVQPVGSPLSLECTVEGTSNPNLYWYRQAAGRGLQLLFYSVGIGQISSEVPQNLSASRPQDRQFILSSKKLLLSDSGFYLCAWSAPRLGRGEQFFGPGTRLTVL.

This chain uses TRBV12-5 with TRBJ1-2; 7 nucleotides match TRBD1. V lost 5 bases, J lost 4 bases, and 10 bases stayed unmatched. The CDR3 totals 15 residues. The germline gives CDR1 LGHNT, CDR2 FRNRAP. DNA for the CDR3: TGTGCTAGTGGTGTGACAGGGTTTCTCATCTATGGCTACACCTTC. Translated, it gives CASGVTGFLIYGYTF.

The chain couples TRBV30 to TRBJ1-4; possible D gene TRBD1, 5 bases. Deletions cut 5 bases from V and 6 bases from J, with 13 bases between. Germline V gives CDR1 GTSNPN, CDR2 SVGIG (reference sequence). This CDR3 has 13 residues. The DNA of the CDR3 is TGTGCCTGGCTCGGGACGTCGGATGAAAAACTGTTTTTT. Translation: CAWLGTSDEKLFF.

This clone appeared a single time. The chain is built from TRBV2 and TRBJ1-5, with 12 bases matching TRBD1. J gave up 11 bases and V 6 bases, and 5 bases lay outside the gene matches. Germline values: CDR1 SNHLY, CDR2 FYNNEI. This CDR3 comprises 13 residues. The CDR3 coding sequence is TGTGCCAGCAGGGGGACAGGGGGCGGGTCCCAGCATTTT. Residues: CASRGTGGGSQHF.